The 4 T cell receptor beta chains below were found in one sample sequenced in a study of CD8 T cells in Susac syndrome. Random hexamers were used to reverse transcribe an amount of about 0.5 to 1 ug RNA. MiXCR was run by TCRdb on the immunoSEQ multiplex PCR reads, yielding one entry per CDR3 protein. The repertoire holds roughly 200,000 distinct CDR3 sequences, with 90% to 95% as singletons. Material for sequencing was CD4+ T cells from PBMCs. The receptors here all came from a human donor with Susac syndrome.

V gene TRBV7-2 combines with J gene TRBJ2-1; 12 bases align to TRBD1. The junction had 6 bases not matched to a gene; V was cut back by 1 base and J by 8 bases. The CDR3 is 16 amino acids. Germline loops: CDR1 SGHTA, CDR2 FQGNSA. The CDR3 here is CASSLEGTGGDYEQFF. In nucleotides, the CDR3 is TGTGCCAGCAGCTTAGAGGGGACAGGGGGCGATTATGAGCAGTTCTTC.

CDR3 protein: CASSIRGRSTEAFF. As DNA, the CDR3 is TGTGCCAGTAGTATAAGGGGTCGGAGCACTGAAGCTTTCTTT. The chain uses TRBV19 and TRBJ1-1; TRBD1 might be the D (5 bases). Germline CDR1 reads LNHDA; CDR2 reads SQIVND (reference sequence). The CDR3 contains 14 residues. Trimming took 2 bases from V and 4 from J, leaving 11 bases between them.

The gene calls are TRBV12-3 or TRBV12-4 and TRBJ2-3, with D possibly TRBD2 on 5 matching bases. V shed 3 bases and J shed 4 bases, with 11 bases lying between them. The CDR3 spans 14 residues. The CDR3 nucleotides are TGTGCCAGCAGTTTGGGGAGCGTTGCAGATACGCAGTATTTT. Protein product: CASSLGSVADTQYF.

This rearrangement joins TRBV3-1 to TRBJ2-7; D may be TRBD2 (6 bases). CDR3 length: 17 amino acids. Trimming pared 6 bases from V and 3 bases from J, leaving 24 bases between. Per the germline V gene, CDR1 is LGHDT and CDR2 is YNNKEL (reference sequence). This CDR3 reads CASSPKKRDLRFYEQYF. The CDR3 DNA reads as TGTGCCAGCAGTCCCAAGAAACGGGACTTACGCTTCTACGAGCAGTACTTC.